This TCR beta chain was sequenced in a study of T cells in narcolepsy. Study-wide findings and caveats: Healthy controls reportedly lacked the autoreactive clonotypes serially found in patients' blood.

The CDR3 runs 17 residues. From germline, CDR1 is SGHRS and CDR2 YFSETQ. V lost 0 bases, J lost 1 base, and 16 bases lay in between. Profiled with immunoSEQ multiplex PCR; TCRdb holds only in-frame clones, not every one. The table has about 27,000 clones, around nine tenths seen once. Regarding this clone: What it binds is not known.

V and J are TRBV5-1 and TRBJ2-5; maybe TRBD2 (6 bases). The sequenced sample was CD45RA- memory CD4+ T cells from PBMCs. The source of this sequence is a human donor with narcolepsy. The chain's CDR3 is CASSLDGQRVTQETQYF. CDR3 nucleotide sequence: TGCGCCAGCAGCTTGGACGGCCAGCGGGTAACCCAAGAGACCCAGTACTTC.